Here is one TCR beta chain with its context. Its cognate antigen is unknown. This sample is part of a study of cytomegalovirus exposure and HLA in healthy donors. Points from the study as a whole: Most TCRs appeared rarely, but some public TCRs recurred in many donors. About 150 TCR beta chains were listed as cytomegalovirus-associated. The TCR clusters that emerged in the first cohort tended, a later analysis found, to co-occur in the roughly 110 validation repertoires.

The V end lost 7 bases, the J end lost 1 base, and 20 bases lay between the germline ends. The CDR3 is 17 residues long. Germline V gene sequence: CDR1 MNHEY, CDR2 SMNVEV (reference sequence). Profiling relied on immunoSEQ multiplex PCR, and the TCRdb table lists in-frame clones only, not all of them. The sample gives roughly 120,000 clones, more than 75% of which show up once; almost 1.5% is in the top ten. The sequenced material came from PBMCs. This clonotype was obtained from a woman in her thirties in good health and CMV-seropositive. The chain recombines TRBV27 with TRBJ1-5; D perhaps matches TRBD1 (6 bases). CDR3 residues: CASKNFGGPDSNQPQHF. In DNA form, the CDR3 reads TGTGCCAGCAAGAATTTTGGGGGCCCAGACAGCAATCAGCCCCAGCATTTT.